There are many counts of the clone carrying this T cell receptor (beta chain). The target antigen is unknown. This specimen belongs to a study of tumor and adjacent non-tumor tissue in lung cancer. Study background: The cohort had about twelve adenocarcinoma, a couple of squamous cell and 1 small cell patients. On average, productive TCRbeta reads reached around 4 million per sample. Study-level results: Significantly higher TCR diversity was found in tumor than normal lung.

RNA was extracted from bulk tissue without any cell sorting. Donors were chemotherapy-naive, newly diagnosed lung cancer surgical patients in China, August–late 2014. V lost 3 bases and J 8 bases, leaving 15 bases between the germline ends. CDR1 and CDR2 (germline): DFQATT, SNEGSKA (reference sequence). The CDR3 consists of 13 residues. A modified ARM-PCR protocol with three rounds of nested PCR amplified TCRbeta. TCRdb called the multiplex PCR reads again in MiXCR, with one record for every CDR3 protein. The sample carries 220,000 or so distinct CDR3 sequences, 71% recorded once. This TCR derives from a man between 60 and 70 years old with non-small cell lung cancer. Sample: lung tumor tissue. The genes are TRBV20-1 and TRBJ2-3; D not certain. Written as DNA, the CDR3 is TGCAGTGCTAGTGGTGAGGTTTTTGGTACGCAGTATTTT. Translated: CSASGEVFGTQYF.